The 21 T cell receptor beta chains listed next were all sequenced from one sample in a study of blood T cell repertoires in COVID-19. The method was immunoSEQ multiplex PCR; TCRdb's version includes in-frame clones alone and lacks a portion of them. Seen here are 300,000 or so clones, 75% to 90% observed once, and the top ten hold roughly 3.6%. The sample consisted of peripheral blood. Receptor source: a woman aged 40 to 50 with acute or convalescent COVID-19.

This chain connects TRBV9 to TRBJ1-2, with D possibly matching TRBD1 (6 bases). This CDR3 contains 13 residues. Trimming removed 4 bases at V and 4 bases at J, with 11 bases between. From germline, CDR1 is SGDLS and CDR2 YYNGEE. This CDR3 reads CASSQTGTYGYTF. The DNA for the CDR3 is TGTGCCAGCAGCCAAACAGGGACCTATGGCTACACCTTC.

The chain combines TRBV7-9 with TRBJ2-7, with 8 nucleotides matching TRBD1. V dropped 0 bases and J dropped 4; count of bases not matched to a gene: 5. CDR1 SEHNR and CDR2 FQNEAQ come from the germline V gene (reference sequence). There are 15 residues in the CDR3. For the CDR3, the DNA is TGTGCCAGCAGCTTAGCGGGGACAGGAAAATACGAGCAGTACGTC. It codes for CASSLAGTGKYEQYV.

For the CDR3, the DNA is TGTGCCAGCAGCTTTTACGACGGGACAGGGGGTGAAAAACTGTTTTTT. It translates to CASSFYDGTGGEKLFF. The chain recombines TRBV5-6 with TRBJ1-4; TRBD1 agrees at 11 bases. Germline V gene lookup returns CDR1 SGHDT and CDR2 YYEEEE. The V and J ends lost 2 bases and 7 bases, in that order; junction bases with no gene match: 7. This CDR3 contains 16 residues.

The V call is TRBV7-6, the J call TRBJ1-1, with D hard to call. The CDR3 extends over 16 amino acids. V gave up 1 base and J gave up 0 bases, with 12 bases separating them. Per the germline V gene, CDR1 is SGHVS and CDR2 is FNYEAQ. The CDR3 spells CASSLGESGVNTEAFF. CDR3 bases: TGTGCCAGCAGCTTAGGGGAGAGCGGGGTGAACACTGAAGCTTTCTTT.

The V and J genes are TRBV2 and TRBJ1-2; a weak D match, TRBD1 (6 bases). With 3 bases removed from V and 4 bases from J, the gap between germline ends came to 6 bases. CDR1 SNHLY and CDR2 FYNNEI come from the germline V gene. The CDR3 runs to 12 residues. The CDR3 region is CASSEGAYGYTF. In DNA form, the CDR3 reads TGTGCCAGCAGTGAGGGGGCCTATGGCTACACCTTC.

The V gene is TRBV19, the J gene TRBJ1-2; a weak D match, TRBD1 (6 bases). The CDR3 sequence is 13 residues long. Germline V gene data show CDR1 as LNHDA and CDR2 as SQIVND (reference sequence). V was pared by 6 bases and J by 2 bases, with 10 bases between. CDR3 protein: CASSFGQNYGYTF. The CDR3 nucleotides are TGTGCCAGTAGCTTTGGACAGAACTATGGCTACACCTTC.

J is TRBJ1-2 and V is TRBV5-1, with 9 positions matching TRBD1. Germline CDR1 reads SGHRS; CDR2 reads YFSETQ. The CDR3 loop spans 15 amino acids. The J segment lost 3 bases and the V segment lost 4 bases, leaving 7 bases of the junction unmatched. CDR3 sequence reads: CASSAGTGPYYGYTF. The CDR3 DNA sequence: TGCGCCAGCAGCGCTGGGACAGGGCCCTACTATGGCTACACCTTC. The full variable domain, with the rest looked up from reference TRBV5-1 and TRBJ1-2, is KAGVTQTPRYLIKTRGQQVTLSCSPISGHRSVSWYQQTPGQGLQFLFEYFSETQRNKGNFPGRFSGRQFSNSRSEMNVSTLELGDSALYLCASSAGTGPYYGYTFGSGTRLTVV.

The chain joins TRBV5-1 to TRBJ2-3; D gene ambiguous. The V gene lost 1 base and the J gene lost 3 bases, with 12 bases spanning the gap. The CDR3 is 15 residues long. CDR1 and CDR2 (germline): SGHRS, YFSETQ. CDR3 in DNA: TGCGCCAGCAGCTTGTTGCCCAGTATAACAGATACGCAGTATTTT. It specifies CASSLLPSITDTQYF.

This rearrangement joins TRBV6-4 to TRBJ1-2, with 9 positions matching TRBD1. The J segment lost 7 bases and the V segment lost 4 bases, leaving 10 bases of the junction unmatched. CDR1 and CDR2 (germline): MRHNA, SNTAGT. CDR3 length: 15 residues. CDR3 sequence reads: CASSAPGQGVAGYTF. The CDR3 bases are TGTGCCAGCAGTGCTCCGGGACAGGGCGTTGCTGGCTACACCTTC.

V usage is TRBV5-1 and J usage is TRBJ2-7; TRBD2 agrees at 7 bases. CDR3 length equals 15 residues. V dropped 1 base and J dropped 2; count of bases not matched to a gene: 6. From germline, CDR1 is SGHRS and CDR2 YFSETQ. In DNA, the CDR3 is TGCGCCAGCAGCTTGAACGGGGGGAACACCTACGAGCAGTACGTC. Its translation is CASSLNGGNTYEQYV.

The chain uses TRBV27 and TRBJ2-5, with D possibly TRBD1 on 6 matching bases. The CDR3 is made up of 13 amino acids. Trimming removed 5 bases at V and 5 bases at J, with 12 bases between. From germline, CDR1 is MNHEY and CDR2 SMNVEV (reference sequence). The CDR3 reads CASSLRGFETQYF. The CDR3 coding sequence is TGTGCCAGCAGTCTCAGGGGCTTCGAGACCCAGTACTTC.

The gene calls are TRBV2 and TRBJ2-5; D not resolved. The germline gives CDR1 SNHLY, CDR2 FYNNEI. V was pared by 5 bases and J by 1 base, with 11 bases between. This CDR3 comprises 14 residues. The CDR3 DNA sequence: TGTGCCAGCAGTTACATCACTACCCAAGAGACCCAGTACTTC. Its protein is CASSYITTQETQYF.

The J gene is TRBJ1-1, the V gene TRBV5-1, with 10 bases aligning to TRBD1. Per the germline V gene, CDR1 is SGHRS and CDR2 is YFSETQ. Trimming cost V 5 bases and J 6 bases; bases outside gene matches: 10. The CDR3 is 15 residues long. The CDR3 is CASSAGQGGWPEAFF. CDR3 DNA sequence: TGCGCCAGCAGTGCCGGACAGGGGGGATGGCCTGAAGCTTTCTTT.

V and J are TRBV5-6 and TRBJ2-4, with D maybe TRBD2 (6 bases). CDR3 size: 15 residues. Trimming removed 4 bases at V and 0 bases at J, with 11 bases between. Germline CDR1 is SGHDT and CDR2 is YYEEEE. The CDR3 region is CASSPPGLAKNIQYF. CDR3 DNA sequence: TGTGCCAGCAGCCCCCCGGGACTAGCCAAAAACATTCAGTACTTC.

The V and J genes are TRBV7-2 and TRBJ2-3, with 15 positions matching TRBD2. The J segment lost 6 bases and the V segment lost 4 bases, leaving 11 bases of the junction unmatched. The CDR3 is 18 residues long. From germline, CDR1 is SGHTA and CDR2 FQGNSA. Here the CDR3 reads CASSSGLAGGPSRDTQYF. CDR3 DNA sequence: TGTGCCAGCAGCTCCGGACTAGCGGGGGGGCCCTCGAGGGATACGCAGTATTTT.

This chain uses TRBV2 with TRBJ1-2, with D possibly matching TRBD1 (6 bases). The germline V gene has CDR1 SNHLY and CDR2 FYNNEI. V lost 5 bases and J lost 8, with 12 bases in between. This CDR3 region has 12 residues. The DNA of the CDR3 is TGTGCCAGCAGTACAGGGAGGGAAGGCTACACCTTC. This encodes CASSTGREGYTF.

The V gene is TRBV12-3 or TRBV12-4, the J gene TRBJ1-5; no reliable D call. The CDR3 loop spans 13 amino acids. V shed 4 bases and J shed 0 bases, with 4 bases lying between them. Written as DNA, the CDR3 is TGTGCCAGCAGTTCAGATAGCAATCAGCCCCAGCATTTT. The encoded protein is CASSSDSNQPQHF.

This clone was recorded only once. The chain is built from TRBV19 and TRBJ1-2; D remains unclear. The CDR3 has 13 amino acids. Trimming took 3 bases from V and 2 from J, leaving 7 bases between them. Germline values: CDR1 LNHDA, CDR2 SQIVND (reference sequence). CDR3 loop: CASSIHSNYGYTF. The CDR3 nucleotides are TGTGCCAGTAGTATCCACAGCAACTATGGCTACACCTTC.

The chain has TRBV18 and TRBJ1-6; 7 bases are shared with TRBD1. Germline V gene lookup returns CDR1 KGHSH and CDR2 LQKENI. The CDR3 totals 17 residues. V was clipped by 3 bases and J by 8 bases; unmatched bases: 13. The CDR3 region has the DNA TGTGCCAGCTCACCGCCGATAAGGACAGGCCAGGATTCACCCCTCCACTTT. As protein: CASSPPIRTGQDSPLHF.

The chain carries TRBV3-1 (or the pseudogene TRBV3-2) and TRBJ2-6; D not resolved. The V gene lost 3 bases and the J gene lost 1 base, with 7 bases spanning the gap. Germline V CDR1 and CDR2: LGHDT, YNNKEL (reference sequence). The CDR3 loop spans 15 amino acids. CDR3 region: CASSHVTSGANVLTF. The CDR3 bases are TGTGCCAGCAGCCACGTGACATCTGGGGCCAACGTCCTGACTTTC.

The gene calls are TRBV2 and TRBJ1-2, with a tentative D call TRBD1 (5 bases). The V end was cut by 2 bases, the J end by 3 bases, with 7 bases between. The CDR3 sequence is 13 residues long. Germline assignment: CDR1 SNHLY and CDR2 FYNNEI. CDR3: CASSEQGHYGYTF. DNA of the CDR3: TGTGCCAGCAGTGAACAGGGCCACTATGGCTACACCTTC.